Following are 27 T cell receptor beta chains from one sample sequenced in a study of read filtering for tumor transcriptome and immune sequencing. The library was built from 400 ng RNA with molecular barcoded adaptors for alpha/delta and beta/gamma chains. Using its own MiXCR run on the reads, TCRdb lists one record per CDR3 protein. The repertoire has about 19,000 distinct CDR3 sequences, approximately 20% of them found once; the top ten carry around 24%. The sequenced sample was a population of CD138-negative cells sorted from bone marrow. The receptors stem from a donor at least 40 years old with multiple myeloma.

This clonotype has a count of ten or more. The V and J genes are TRBV18 and TRBJ2-7, with D possibly TRBD1 on 6 matching bases. Germline CDR1 and CDR2: KGHSH and LQKENI. Trimming took 8 bases from V and 1 from J, leaving 15 bases between them. The CDR3 sequence is 14 residues long. CDR3 sequence (DNA): TGTGCCAGCCTCACCGGGCAGGGGTCCTACGAGCAGTACTTC. Translated: CASLTGQGSYEQYF.

The V call is TRBV5-1, the J call TRBJ2-2; TRBD2 matches at 7 bases. Germline V gives CDR1 SGHRS, CDR2 YFSETQ. Losses at the gene ends were 0 bases for V and 5 bases for J; bases not matched to a gene: 4. There are 15 residues in the CDR3. The CDR3 nucleotides read TGCGCCAGCAGCTTGGGGACTAGATTGACCGGGGAGCTGTTTTTT. The encoded protein is CASSLGTRLTGELFF.

CDR3 loop: CSVTFSIRVDTQYF. The CDR3 DNA reads as TGCAGCGTGACCTTTTCGATCCGCGTAGATACGCAGTATTTT. The chain joins TRBV29-1 to TRBJ2-3; D gene unclear. Germline V gene data show CDR1 as SQVTM and CDR2 as ANQGSEA. There are 14 residues in the CDR3. V gave up 6 bases and J gave up 5 bases, with 18 bases separating them.

The V gene is TRBV27, the J gene TRBJ1-1; TRBD1 matches at 9 bases. The CDR3 covers 17 residues. Germline loops: CDR1 MNHEY, CDR2 SMNVEV (reference sequence). V gave up 3 bases and J gave up 3 bases; unmatched junction bases: 11. The CDR3 loop is CASSFAPNRGRDTEAFF. CDR3 in DNA: TGTGCCAGCAGTTTCGCCCCAAACAGGGGGCGAGACACTGAAGCTTTCTTT.

This CDR3 reads CASSRPGTLQGEQYF. In nucleotides, the CDR3 is TGTGCCAGCAGTCGCCCCGGGACTCTCCAAGGCGAGCAGTACTTC. The chain has TRBV28 and TRBJ2-7, with D tentatively TRBD2 (6 bases). V was clipped by 5 bases and J by 6 bases, with 20 bases between them. Germline-derived CDR1 and CDR2 are MDHEN and SYDVKM. This CDR3 has 15 residues.

Regarding this clonotype: One base away lies a much larger clone, so this may be a sequencing read error. Likely a read error: the CDR3 ends without its conserved phenylalanine or tryptophan. The chain couples TRBV11-2 to TRBJ1-3; no reliable D call. The CDR3 is 13 amino acids. Germline CDR1 reads SGHAT; CDR2 reads FQNNGV. The germline V and J ends were trimmed by 5 bases and 4 bases, with 9 bases remaining between them. The CDR3 DNA sequence: TGTGCCAGCAGCCCTGGCCGAGGAAACACCATATATCTT. It specifies CASSPGRGNTIYL.

This clonotype was observed at least ten times. Its ends do not fully match the called genes, so a read error is possible. The chain links TRBV4-2 to TRBJ2-3; 9 bases are shared with TRBD2. CDR1 LGHNA and CDR2 YNFKEQ come from the germline V gene. The CDR3 is made up of 15 amino acids. The CDR3 region is CASSGGLARTDTQYF. In nucleotides, the CDR3 is TGCGCCAGCAGCGGTGGACTAGCGAGAACAGATACGCAGTATTTT.

The table lists this clonotype with many counts. The genes are TRBV27 and TRBJ1-5; 8 nucleotides align to TRBD1. Germline V gene lookup returns CDR1 MNHEY and CDR2 SMNVEV (reference sequence). The CDR3 is 17 amino acids. V trimming: 6 bases; J trimming: 2 bases; junction bases outside the gene matches: 12. The CDR3 nucleotides read TGTGCCAGCAGCCCAGGGGGCGGGGGCTTGGGCAATCAGCCCCAGCATTTT. Its translation is CASSPGGGGLGNQPQHF.

This clonotype was detected ten times or more. The chain uses TRBV29-1 and TRBJ2-3, with TRBD2 identical over 10 bases. The CDR3 contains 15 residues. Trimming at V came to 5 bases and at J to 3 bases, leaving 8 bases not matched to a gene. Germline V lookup: CDR1 SQVTM, CDR2 ANQGSEA. The CDR3 DNA is TGCAGCGTTCGCTCTAGCGGGAGTCGTACAGATACGCAGTATTTT. This gives the protein CSVRSSGSRTDTQYF.

Worth noting for this clonotype: With a much larger clone just one base away, this may be a read error. The chain is built from TRBV5-1 and TRBJ1-1; the D is unclear. Germline values: CDR1 SGHRS, CDR2 YFSETQ. V was trimmed by 0 bases and J by 6 bases, leaving 12 bases between them. The CDR3 sequence is 14 residues long. The CDR3 DNA is TGCGCCAGCAGCTTGGCCTCAACAGAGGCTGAAGCTTTCTTT. It yields the protein CASSLASTEAEAFF.

This chain joins TRBV20-1 and TRBJ2-7; TRBD1 matches at 9 bases. This CDR3 has 18 amino acids. V dropped 3 bases and J dropped 2; count of bases not matched to a gene: 17. Germline V CDR1 and CDR2: DFQATT, SNEGSKA (reference sequence). The CDR3 sequence is CSARIPGQGSYSPYEQYF. The CDR3 bases are TGCAGTGCTAGGATCCCGGGACAGGGCTCCTACAGCCCCTACGAGCAGTACTTC.

This clonotype was detected many times. The chain links TRBV20-1 to TRBJ1-5; 9 positions agree with TRBD1. Germline loops: CDR1 DFQATT, CDR2 SNEGSKA (reference sequence). V lost 2 bases to trimming and J lost 7 bases; unmatched junction nucleotides: 0. The CDR3 has 12 amino acids. CDR3 nucleotides: TGCAGTGCTAGAACAGGGGGCCAGCCCCAGCATTTT. Translation gives CSARTGGQPQHF.

This clonotype was seen ten or more times. V usage is TRBV28 and J usage is TRBJ2-3; TRBD2 is a possible D gene (6 bases). In germline, CDR1 is MDHEN, CDR2 SYDVKM. Trimming took 3 bases from V and 5 from J, leaving 9 bases between them. This CDR3 is built from 13 residues. The CDR3 DNA reads TGTGCCAGCAGTTTGGTGGGGGGAGATACGCAGTATTTT. Translated: CASSLVGGDTQYF.

This clonotype was seen repeatedly, ten times or more. The junction does not match germline at one end; this may be a read error. This rearrangement joins TRBV12-3 or TRBV12-4 to TRBJ2-3; tentative D call: TRBD2 (5 bases). CDR3 length: 12 residues. CDR3 coding DNA: TGTGCCAGCAGTTTTGCACGGCTACCAGGAGGATTT. Protein: CASSFARLPGGF.

This chain's CDR3 is CASSPTGTQYEQYF. DNA for the CDR3: TGCGCCAGCAGCCCTACCGGGACCCAGTACGAGCAGTACTTC. This chain links TRBV5-1 with TRBJ2-7; D is tentatively TRBD1 or TRBD2 (5 bases each). Germline values: CDR1 SGHRS, CDR2 YFSETQ. Trimming shortened V by 4 bases and J by 4 bases, and 15 bases separated the two germline ends. CDR3 length equals 14 residues.

Many counts were recorded for this clonotype. V usage is TRBV28 and J usage is TRBJ1-5; D gene ambiguous. Germline V gene sequence: CDR1 MDHEN, CDR2 SYDVKM. V was clipped by 6 bases and J by 7 bases, with 22 bases between them. The CDR3 covers 16 residues. The CDR3 DNA reads as TGTGCCAGCAGCCTCCGGTCGGGGAGGGCCTACCAGCCCCAGCATTTT. It translates to CASSLRSGRAYQPQHF.

J is TRBJ2-5 and V is TRBV5-6, with D possibly being TRBD1 or TRBD2 (5 bases each). Per the germline V gene, CDR1 is SGHDT and CDR2 is YYEEEE. Deletions cut 4 bases from V and 4 bases from J, with 20 bases between. The CDR3 is 16 amino acids. The CDR3 bases are TGTGCCAGCAGCCCTTCGTCGCAGGGAGCGTTAGAGACCCAGTACTTC. This translates into CASSPSSQGALETQYF.

CDR3 coding DNA: TGCAGTGCTAGAGATCTCCTTCGAGCGGAGGCAAACTACAATGAGCAGTTCTTC. Protein sequence: CSARDLLRAEANYNEQFF. The chain employs TRBV20-1 and TRBJ2-1; the D gene is possibly TRBD2 (5 bases). CDR1 and CDR2 (germline): DFQATT, SNEGSKA (reference sequence). CDR3 length equals 18 residues. Trimming pared 0 bases from V and 3 bases from J, leaving 21 bases between.

There are many counts of this clonotype. CDR3 DNA: TGTGCCAGCAGTTTACGAGGGGACGAGCAGTACTTC. Protein sequence: CASSLRGDEQYF. This chain connects TRBV28 to TRBJ2-7, with D tentatively TRBD1 or TRBD2 (5 bases each). Germline values: CDR1 MDHEN, CDR2 SYDVKM. V was pared by 2 bases and J by 5 bases, with 7 bases between. This CDR3 comprises 12 residues.

This clonotype was detected ten times or more. The genes are TRBV5-5 and TRBJ2-7; D is perhaps TRBD1 or TRBD2 (6 bases each). CDR3 length: 17 amino acids. CDR1 SGHKS and CDR2 YYEKEE come from the germline V gene (reference sequence). Trimming pared 4 bases from V and 7 bases from J, leaving 27 bases between. Written as DNA, the CDR3 is TGTGCCAGCAGCCGTTCATCGGGGGCCCCCCTCCTGGGTGAGCAGTACTTC. It yields the protein CASSRSSGAPLLGEQYF.

This clonotype was seen a few times. The chain couples TRBV29-1 to TRBJ1-1; TRBD1 might be the D (5 bases). The CDR3 has 12 residues. Germline V gives CDR1 SQVTM, CDR2 ANQGSEA. Between the trimmed V and J ends, which lost 7 bases and 8 bases, there was a span of 17 bases. The CDR3 sequence is CSAGTALLEAFF. In nucleotides, the CDR3 is TGCAGCGCCGGGACTGCCTTATTAGAAGCTTTCTTT.

Regarding this clonotype: This could be a read error, since a much larger clone is one nucleotide away. This rearrangement joins TRBV27 to TRBJ1-1; D gene uncertain. The CDR3 contains 14 residues. The germline V gene encodes CDR1 MNHEY and CDR2 SMNVEV (reference sequence). CDR3 nucleotides: TGTGCCAGCAGTCCAAACAGTCTAGTCACTGGAGCTTTCTTT. It yields the protein CASSPNSLVTGAFF.

This clonotype was observed many times. The chain links TRBV29-1 to TRBJ2-3; D gene ambiguous. From germline, CDR1 is SQVTM and CDR2 ANQGSEA. V lost 2 bases and J lost 7, with 10 bases in between. The CDR3 extends over 12 amino acids. CDR3 DNA sequence: TGCAGCGTTGAAACCGGCGGAAATACGCAGTATTTT. Its protein is CSVETGGNTQYF.

This clonotype has at least ten counts. The rearrangement uses TRBV18 and TRBJ2-7; the match to TRBD2 covers 8 bases. V shed 3 bases, J shed 11 bases, and the junction held 12 bases outside the gene matches. This CDR3 comprises 14 residues. The germline gives CDR1 KGHSH, CDR2 LQKENI. This CDR3 is CASSPGGEGTSKYF. The CDR3 bases are TGTGCCAGCTCACCCGGGGGCGAGGGGACTAGTAAGTACTTC.

J is TRBJ2-6 and V is TRBV4-2; D call uncertain. The germline V gene encodes CDR1 LGHNA and CDR2 YNFKEQ. The CDR3 totals 17 residues. Trimming took 4 bases from V and 2 from J, leaving 15 bases between them. The chain's CDR3 is CASSPRTRSPGANVLTF. The CDR3 DNA reads TGTGCCAGCAGCCCTCGGACCCGTAGCCCTGGGGCCAACGTCCTGACTTTC.

CDR3 sequence reads: CSVAPAGDTDTQYF. The CDR3 bases are TGCAGCGTTGCCCCAGCGGGAGACACAGATACGCAGTATTTT. The chain links TRBV29-1 to TRBJ2-3, with 8 bases lining up with TRBD2. Germline V gene sequence: CDR1 SQVTM, CDR2 ANQGSEA. The CDR3 contains 14 residues. J lost 2 bases, V lost 4 bases, and 5 bases had no gene match.

With regard to this clonotype: Possible read error: a much larger clone is one base away. The chain joins TRBV20-1 to TRBJ2-5; TRBD2 agrees at 7 bases. This CDR3 spans 16 amino acids. Germline assignment: CDR1 DFQATT and CDR2 SNEGSKA (reference sequence). V gave up 1 base and J gave up 4 bases; unmatched junction bases: 12. CDR3 in DNA: TGCAGTGCTAGAGTCGGCGAGGGGAGGGTCCCAGAGACCCAGTACTTC. It encodes CSARVGEGRVPETQYF.